The 27 T cell receptor beta chains presented below share a single source sample, sequenced in a study of cytomegalovirus exposure and HLA in healthy donors (dated by TCRdb to the late 2010s). Receptor amplification or capture employed the immunoSEQ multiplex PCR assay. A mixture of 60 forward primers for TCR Vbeta segments and 13 reverse primers for TCR Jbeta segments was used in the multiplex PCR. In its TCRdb copy, this immuneACCESS table keeps in-frame sequences only and misses some clones. Where compared with another copy, unresolved V genes explain less than half of these, and the others have no known cause. For this sample the table gives approximately 170,000 clones, of which around 80% were detected only once. About 7.7% of the sample belongs to the ten largest clones. The sample taken for sequencing was PBMCs. Receptor source: a woman aged 40 to 50 in good health and CMV-seropositive.

This clone was found a few times. CDR3 sequence (DNA): TGTGCCAGCAGCTTAAGACTAGCGGGGCACAATGAGCAGTTCTTC. This gives the protein CASSLRLAGHNEQFF. The chain has TRBV7-3 and TRBJ2-1; 11 bases map to TRBD2. Germline CDR1 is SGHTA and CDR2 is FQGTGA. The CDR3 is 15 residues long. V lost 1 base to trimming and J lost 5 bases; unmatched junction nucleotides: 1.

This clone appeared a few times. The gene calls are TRBV4-1 and TRBJ1-1; D perhaps matches TRBD1 (6 bases). V lost 1 base and J lost 2, with 11 bases in between. The CDR3 has 15 residues. Germline V lookup: CDR1 MGHRA, CDR2 YSYEKL. The CDR3 DNA is TGCGCCAGCAGCCAAGGGGGCAGGGGAAACACTGAAGCTTTCTTT. It encodes CASSQGGRGNTEAFF.

Note on this clone: At one end the junction does not follow the germline gene, possibly because of a read error. The chain recombines TRBV7-7 with TRBJ2-3; TRBD1 matches 9 bases. Per the germline V gene, CDR1 is SSHAT and CDR2 is FNYEAQ (reference sequence). CDR3 length equals 15 residues. This CDR3 is CASSLTGGGTDTQYF. CDR3 sequence (DNA): TGTGCTAGCAGCCTTACAGGGGGCGGCACAGATACGCAGTATTTT.

This chain links TRBV30 with TRBJ1-2; 7 bases align to TRBD1. The J segment lost 4 bases and the V segment lost 4 bases, leaving 6 bases of the junction unmatched. This CDR3 is 13 amino acids long. Germline V gene data show CDR1 as GTSNPN and CDR2 as SVGIG (reference sequence). The CDR3 protein is CAWNPGQTYGYTF. In nucleotides, the CDR3 is TGTGCCTGGAACCCGGGACAGACCTATGGCTACACCTTC.

V and J are TRBV11-2 and TRBJ1-2, with D hard to call. Trimming took 4 bases from V and 3 from J, leaving 6 bases between them. The CDR3 contains 12 residues. Per germline, CDR1 SGHAT and CDR2 FQNNGV. The CDR3 spells CASSSEYYGYTF. The CDR3 coding sequence is TGTGCCAGCAGCTCCGAGTACTATGGCTACACCTTC.

The chain couples TRBV7-9 to TRBJ1-1; perhaps TRBD1 as D (6 bases). CDR1 and CDR2 from the germline V gene are SEHNR and FQNEAQ (reference sequence). The CDR3 extends over 14 amino acids. Trimming took off 6 bases at V and 4 bases at J, with 15 bases between the two ends. CDR3 DNA sequence: TGTGCCAGCAGTCCTACGACAGGAGTCACTGAAGCTTTCTTT. Its translation: CASSPTTGVTEAFF.

This clone was observed a single time. The DNA for the CDR3 is TGCGCCAGCAGTAGAGACAGGACAAATTCACCCCTCCACTTT. Translated: CASSRDRTNSPLHF. The J gene is TRBJ1-6, the V gene TRBV5-1; D perhaps matches TRBD1 (6 bases). V was clipped by 5 bases and J by 7 bases, with 13 bases between them. The CDR3 runs 14 residues. Germline CDR1 reads SGHRS; CDR2 reads YFSETQ.

This chain uses TRBV7-2 with TRBJ1-4; 7 bases fit TRBD1. Trimming took 5 bases from V and 0 from J; bases not matched to a gene: 0. Germline V CDR1 and CDR2: SGHTA, FQGNSA. The CDR3 totals 14 residues. As DNA, the CDR3 is TGTGCCAGCAGCGACAGGGCAACTAATGAAAAACTGTTTTTT. Protein: CASSDRATNEKLFF.

The chain has TRBV4-3 and TRBJ1-3; perhaps TRBD1 as D (5 bases). Germline values: CDR1 LGHNA, CDR2 YSLEER. The CDR3 runs to 15 residues. The ends were cut back, 5 bases at V and 1 base at J, with 12 bases in the middle. The CDR3 is CASSVNRISGNTIYF. Written as DNA, the CDR3 is TGCGCCAGCAGCGTAAACAGGATTTCTGGAAACACCATATATTTT.

In its sample, this clone was seen a few times. The V gene is TRBV4-1, the J gene TRBJ1-4; no firm D call. Trimming removed 0 bases at V and 3 bases at J, with 8 bases between. The germline V gene encodes CDR1 MGHRA and CDR2 YSYEKL. The CDR3 is 15 amino acids. CDR3 bases: TGCGCCAGCAGCCAAGAAGAACAGCCTAATGAAAAACTGTTTTTT. This sequence encodes CASSQEEQPNEKLFF.

This chain links TRBV28 with TRBJ1-5; weak D call: TRBD1 (6 bases). Per the germline V gene, CDR1 is MDHEN and CDR2 is SYDVKM. With 5 bases removed from V and 6 bases from J, the gap between germline ends came to 17 bases. The CDR3 loop spans 15 amino acids. CDR3 amino acids: CASSPRGGPGQPQHF. The CDR3 bases are TGTGCCAGCAGTCCCCGGGGGGGGCCGGGTCAGCCCCAGCATTTT.

The rearrangement joins TRBV4-3 to TRBJ1-6; a possible D gene is TRBD1 (6 bases). Trimming left V 5 bases short and J 7 bases short, with 12 bases between. This CDR3 is built from 14 residues. CDR1 and CDR2 (germline): LGHNA, YSLEER. The CDR3 DNA sequence: TGCGCCAGCAGCAGGACAGAGGGAAATTCACCCCTCCACTTT. Translated, it gives CASSRTEGNSPLHF.

V usage is TRBV6-7 and J usage is TRBJ1-2, with a possible D match to TRBD1 (5 bases). TRBV6-7 is an ORF; its function is uncertain. Trimming cost V 11 bases and J 6 bases, with 19 bases left between them. The CDR3 spans 13 residues. Here the CDR3 DNA reads TGTGCCGGTCCCGACGGGGGAAACGATGGCTACACCTTC. Amino acid sequence: CAGPDGGNDGYTF.

The genes are TRBV9 and TRBJ1-1; 7 bases map to TRBD1. This CDR3 comprises 15 residues. J was trimmed by 5 bases and V by 4 bases; bases with no gene match: 11. CDR1 is SGDLS and CDR2 is YYNGEE in the germline V gene. CDR3 nucleotide sequence: TGTGCCAGCAGCATAGACCAGGGGGTTTTGACTGAAGCTTTCTTT. Its translation: CASSIDQGVLTEAFF.

The chain links TRBV5-5 to TRBJ1-2; 9 nucleotides agree with TRBD1. Unmatched junction bases numbered 10, after V lost 6 bases and J lost 4 bases. Germline values: CDR1 SGHKS, CDR2 YYEKEE (reference sequence). The CDR3 sequence is 15 residues long. The CDR3 here is CASNQGQGSPYGYTF. CDR3 bases: TGTGCCAGCAACCAAGGACAGGGGTCGCCCTATGGCTACACCTTC.

This clone was detected once. This chain uses TRBV6-1 with TRBJ1-5, with 8 bases lining up with TRBD1. The CDR3 consists of 13 residues. The V segment lost 5 bases and the J segment 11 bases; nucleotides outside the gene matches: 8. Germline lookup yields CDR1 MNHNS and CDR2 SASEGT. In nucleotides, the CDR3 is TGTGCCAGCAGTCCGACAGGGGCCCAGTCCCAGCATTTT. It yields the protein CASSPTGAQSQHF.

The chain carries TRBV5-8 and TRBJ1-1, with 7 nucleotides matching TRBD1. This CDR3 is built from 13 residues. Per germline, CDR1 SGHTS and CDR2 YDEGEE. J lost 7 bases, V lost 2 bases, and 5 bases had no gene match. DNA for the CDR3: TGTGCCAGCAGCTTCTACCGGGACAGTGAAGCTTTCTTT. This translates into CASSFYRDSEAFF. The whole variable domain, remainder taken from reference TRBV5-8 and TRBJ1-1, is EAGVTQSPTHLIKTRGQQATLRCSPISGHTSVYWYQQALGLGLQFLLWYDEGEERNRGNFPPRFSGRQFPNYSSELNVNALELEDSALYLCASSFYRDSEAFFGQGTRLTVV.

The gene calls are TRBV19 and TRBJ1-5; 10 bases agree with TRBD1. The ends lost 4 bases at V and 6 bases at J; junction bases unmatched: 6. Germline CDR1 and CDR2: LNHDA and SQIVND (reference sequence). The CDR3 contains 15 residues. The CDR3 sequence: CASSTPGQGTQPQHF. In DNA form, the CDR3 reads TGTGCCAGTAGTACACCGGGACAGGGGACTCAGCCCCAGCATTTT.

In its sample, this clone was seen a few times. The DNA for the CDR3 is TGTGCCAGCAGTTACGGGGGGGCTGGGGAGCTGTTTTTT. Translating it yields CASSYGGAGELFF. This sequence joins TRBV6-5 and TRBJ2-2, with a weak D call TRBD2 (7 bases). Germline V gene sequence: CDR1 MNHEY, CDR2 SVGAGI. V shed 2 bases and J shed 8 bases, with 9 bases lying between them. This CDR3 region has 13 residues.

The CDR3 reads CASSLTAGGMETQYF. In DNA form, the CDR3 reads TGTGCCAGCAGCTTAACCGCAGGGGGCATGGAGACCCAGTACTTC. The rearrangement links TRBV7-3 to TRBJ2-5, with 8 bases aligning to TRBD1. The CDR3 extends over 15 amino acids. Germline V gene sequence: CDR1 SGHTA, CDR2 FQGTGA. With V trimmed by 0 bases and J by 5 bases, 5 bases remained unmatched.

The gene calls are TRBV4-2 and TRBJ2-2, with 9 bases aligning to TRBD1. The CDR3 covers 16 residues. V lost 1 base and J lost 6; bases outside the gene matches: 6. Per the germline V gene, CDR1 is LGHNA and CDR2 is YNFKEQ. The CDR3 sequence: CASSQVTGGAAGELFF. CDR3 DNA sequence: TGTGCCAGCAGCCAAGTCACAGGGGGCGCTGCCGGGGAGCTGTTTTTT.

This clone was recorded a few times. The chain carries TRBV11-1 and TRBJ1-1, with TRBD1 identical over 7 bases. With V trimmed by 4 bases and J by 1 base, 3 bases remained unmatched. Germline V gene lookup returns CDR1 SGHAT and CDR2 FQDESV (reference sequence). CDR3 length equals 14 residues. The DNA of the CDR3 is TGTGCCAGCAGCTCAGGGGGTCGGAACACTGAAGCTTTCTTT. It translates to CASSSGGRNTEAFF.

The chain combines TRBV11-3 with TRBJ2-1; TRBD1 aligns across 7 bases. The ends lost 5 bases at V and 0 bases at J; junction bases unmatched: 7. The CDR3 has 16 residues. Germline V gene sequence: CDR1 SGHNT, CDR2 YENEEA. CDR3: CASSLGGQLSYNEQFF. The CDR3 DNA is TGTGCCAGCAGCCTAGGGGGACAGCTCTCCTACAATGAGCAGTTCTTC.

The J gene is TRBJ1-1, the V gene TRBV2, with TRBD1 as a possible D gene (6 bases). Trimming removed 7 bases at V and 1 base at J, with 13 bases between. Germline assignment: CDR1 SNHLY and CDR2 FYNNEI. The CDR3 loop spans 14 amino acids. In DNA form, the CDR3 reads TGTGCCAGCAACGGACAGTTTAAGAACACTGAAGCTTTCTTT. Its translation is CASNGQFKNTEAFF.

The V and J genes are TRBV29-1 and TRBJ1-1, with D possibly TRBD1 on 6 matching bases. This CDR3 region has 13 residues. CDR1 is SQVTM and CDR2 is ANQGSEA in the germline V gene. The ends were cut back, 2 bases at V and 5 bases at J, with 12 bases in the middle. The CDR3 here is CSVEQGMGTEAFF. The CDR3 DNA reads as TGCAGCGTTGAACAGGGGATGGGGACTGAAGCTTTCTTT. The variable domain in full, completed from reference TRBV29-1 and TRBJ1-1, reads SAVISQKPSRDICQRGTSLTIQCQVDSQVTMMFWYRQQPGQSLTLIATANQGSEATYESGFVIDKFPISRPNLTFSTLTVSNMSPEDSSIYLCSVEQGMGTEAFFGQGTRLTVV.

This rearrangement joins TRBV4-2 to TRBJ2-2, with 14 bases that match TRBD2. The CDR3 is 19 residues long. Germline V CDR1 and CDR2: LGHNA, YNFKEQ. The V segment lost 1 base and the J segment 2 bases; nucleotides outside the gene matches: 6. CDR3 in amino acids: CASSQVRTSGGKNTGELFF. CDR3 in DNA: TGTGCCAGCAGCCAAGTTCGGACTAGCGGGGGGAAAAACACCGGGGAGCTGTTTTTT.

This clone has just a few counts. The chain uses TRBV19 and TRBJ2-4; the match to TRBD1 covers 12 bases. This CDR3 contains 17 residues. Germline V gene sequence: CDR1 LNHDA, CDR2 SQIVND (reference sequence). The J segment lost 1 base and the V segment lost 8 bases, leaving 9 bases of the junction unmatched. The CDR3 DNA sequence: TGTGCCAGTGGGGGGACAGGGGGCTTCGGGGCCAAAAACATTCAGTACTTC. Translated, it gives CASGGTGGFGAKNIQYF.